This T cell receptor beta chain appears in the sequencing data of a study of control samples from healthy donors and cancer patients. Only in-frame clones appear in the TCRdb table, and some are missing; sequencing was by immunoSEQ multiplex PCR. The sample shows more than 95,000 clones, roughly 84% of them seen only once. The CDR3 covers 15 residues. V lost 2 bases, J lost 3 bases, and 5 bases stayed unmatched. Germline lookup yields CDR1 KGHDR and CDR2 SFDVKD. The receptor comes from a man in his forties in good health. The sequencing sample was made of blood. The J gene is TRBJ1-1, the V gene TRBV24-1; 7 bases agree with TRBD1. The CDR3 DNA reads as TGTGCCACCAGTGATTCACAGGGGTCTTACACTGAAGCTTTCTTT. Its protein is CATSDSQGSYTEAFF.